Reported below is one T cell receptor beta chain. These data come from a study of PD-L1 blockade in urothelial cancer. Spiking each PCR with synthetic TCR analog templates was performed. Profiling relied on immunoSEQ multiplex PCR, and the TCRdb table lists in-frame clones only, not all of them. The sample holds roughly 47,000 clones, around 74% seen once. Trimming cost V 7 bases and J 1 base, with 16 bases left between them. From germline, CDR1 is MDHEN and CDR2 SYDVKM. The CDR3 sequence is 16 residues long. Time point meaning: pretreatment peripheral blood. There were between 1 and 8 samples from each patient, taken pretreatment and on-treatment.

The sample was PBMCs, taken around atezolizumab (anti-PD-L1) treatment. The rearrangement links TRBV28 to TRBJ2-2; a possible D gene is TRBD2 (6 bases). The source of this sequence is a man in his sixties or seventies with urothelial cancer. CDR3 residues: CASKSRAAGNTGELFF. The CDR3 DNA follows: TGTGCCAGCAAGTCGAGGGCAGCGGGGAACACCGGGGAGCTGTTTTTT.